Below are 23 T cell receptor beta chains sequenced from a single sample in a study of CD8 T cells in Susac syndrome (dated 2019 in TCRdb). Libraries came from the immunoSEQ multiplex PCR assay. RNA was extracted using the RNeasy kit, and roughly 0.45 to 1 microgram was reverse transcribed with random hexamers. The public reads were run again by TCRdb, first through fastp at Q25 and then through MiXCR, and only productive beta chains were kept. Records with the same CDR3 protein are collapsed into one entry carrying the most frequent genes and DNA. The sample contains about 300,000 distinct CDR3 sequences, about 90% of them found a single time. Jointly, the top ten make up 0.065% of the sample. The sample comprised CD4+ T cells from PBMCs. The receptors come from a human donor with multiple sclerosis.

The CDR3 reads CASSLTTEQFF. The CDR3 nucleotides are TGTGCCAGCAGTTTAACTACCGAGCAGTTCTTC. V usage is TRBV12-3 or TRBV12-4 and J usage is TRBJ2-1; D is undetermined. There are 11 residues in the CDR3. Trimming stripped 2 bases from V and 10 bases from J, with 6 bases between.

V gene TRBV6-2 or TRBV6-3 combines with J gene TRBJ2-3; 14 bases fit TRBD2. Germline V gene lookup returns CDR1 MNHEY and CDR2 SVGEGT. The trim removed 6 bases at V and 5 bases at J, leaving 7 bases unmatched. The CDR3 extends over 16 amino acids. CDR3 in DNA: TGTGCCAGCAGCTACGGACTAGCGGGAGGAAGAGATACGCAGTATTTT. Protein product: CASSYGLAGGRDTQYF.

The CDR3 sequence is CASSQYYAGSAGNTIYF. Written as DNA, the CDR3 is TGCGCCAGCAGCCAGTACTACGCCGGTTCCGCTGGAAACACCATATATTTT. The genes are TRBV4-1 and TRBJ1-3; D unclear. V lost 3 bases, J lost 2 bases, and 17 bases lay in between. CDR3 length: 17 residues. Germline loops: CDR1 MGHRA, CDR2 YSYEKL.

The V call is TRBV6-2 or TRBV6-3, the J call TRBJ2-1; D is perhaps TRBD2 (5 bases). Germline CDR1 and CDR2: MNHEY and SVGEGT. V was shortened by 6 bases and J by 3 bases, with 18 bases between the two germline ends. The CDR3 totals 16 residues. The CDR3 coding sequence is TGTGCCAGCAGCACGGTAGCCCCCGACTACTACAATGAGCAGTTCTTC. Translated, it gives CASSTVAPDYYNEQFF.

The genes are TRBV5-8 and TRBJ2-1; D not certain. Germline values: CDR1 SGHTS, CDR2 YDEGEE. V lost 4 bases to trimming and J lost 7 bases, with 12 bases between them. The CDR3 has 13 amino acids. CDR3: CASSRWPENEQFF. The DNA of the CDR3 is TGTGCCAGCAGCCGATGGCCGGAGAATGAGCAGTTCTTC.

This clonotype was detected once. The chain carries TRBV27 and TRBJ2-3; D remains ambiguous. Germline-derived CDR1 and CDR2 are MNHEY and SMNVEV (reference sequence). The CDR3 contains 14 residues. V shed 3 bases and J shed 2 bases, with 9 bases lying between them. The DNA for the CDR3 is TGTGCCAGCAGTTTGAAAGGTTACACAGATACGCAGTATTTT. Its translation: CASSLKGYTDTQYF.

V is TRBV18 and J is TRBJ2-7, with TRBD1 identical over 9 bases. Germline V lookup: CDR1 KGHSH, CDR2 LQKENI. The CDR3 length is 17 residues. The trim removed 0 bases at V and 3 bases at J, leaving 9 bases unmatched. The CDR3 sequence is CASSPPTGQGSGYEQYF. The DNA of the CDR3 is TGTGCCAGCTCACCACCGACCGGACAGGGGTCCGGCTACGAGCAGTACTTC.

The rearrangement joins TRBV30 to TRBJ2-3; 7 nucleotides line up with TRBD2. Per germline, CDR1 GTSNPN and CDR2 SVGIG (reference sequence). After removal of 0 bases from V and 0 bases from J, the junction contained 3 bases not matched to a gene. This CDR3 is 15 amino acids long. The CDR3 DNA reads as TGTGCCTGGAGTGTTGGGCGGGGGAGCACAGATACGCAGTATTTT. Translation gives CAWSVGRGSTDTQYF.

V usage is TRBV3-1 and J usage is TRBJ1-5; 7 bases are shared with TRBD1. From germline, CDR1 is LGHDT and CDR2 YNNKEL (reference sequence). J lost 0 bases, V lost 3 bases, and 8 bases had no gene match. The CDR3 length is 17 residues. The CDR3 is CASSHPPGGTSNQPQHF. In DNA form, the CDR3 reads TGTGCCAGCAGCCACCCCCCAGGGGGGACTAGCAATCAGCCCCAGCATTTT. Variable domain in full (rest from reference TRBV3-1 and TRBJ1-5): DTAVSQTPKYLVTQMGNDKSIKCEQNLGHDTMYWYKQDSKKFLKIMFSYNNKELIINETVPNRFSPKSPDKAHLNLHINSLELGDSAVYFCASSHPPGGTSNQPQHFGDGTRLSIL.

The rearrangement links TRBV28 to TRBJ2-3; 8 bases are shared with TRBD2. J gave up 5 bases and V 10 bases, and 11 bases lay outside the gene matches. CDR3 size: 14 residues. The germline V gene encodes CDR1 MDHEN and CDR2 SYDVKM. Here the CDR3 reads CATQGWLAGDTQYF. CDR3 nucleotides: TGTGCCACCCAGGGTTGGCTAGCGGGAGATACGCAGTATTTT.

The chain uses TRBV5-4 and TRBJ2-7, with unresolved D. The length of the CDR3 is 14 residues. Germline CDR1 SGHNT, CDR2 YYREEE (reference sequence). V lost 0 bases, J lost 2 bases, and 9 bases lay in between. The CDR3 DNA follows: TGTGCCAGCAGCTTGGTGTCCGGACCCTACGAGCAGTACTTC. This sequence encodes CASSLVSGPYEQYF.

Of note for this clonotype: A clone one base away is much larger, so this may be a read error. J is TRBJ1-1 and V is TRBV7-3; D is possibly TRBD1 (6 bases). Germline V lookup: CDR1 SGHTA, CDR2 FQGTGA. This CDR3 contains 13 residues. Trimming took off 5 bases at V and 1 base at J, with 8 bases between the two ends. The CDR3 is CASSMTGNTEAFF. The CDR3 bases are TGTGCCAGCAGCATGACAGGGAACACTGAAGCTTTCTTT.

This chain uses TRBV5-4 with TRBJ2-2, with TRBD2 matching over 10 bases. V trimming: 0 bases; J trimming: 3 bases; junction bases outside the gene matches: 8. The length of the CDR3 is 18 residues. From germline, CDR1 is SGHNT and CDR2 YYREEE (reference sequence). The DNA for the CDR3 is TGTGCCAGCAGCTTGGGCCTAGCGGGAGCGGTGGACACCGGGGAGCTGTTTTTT. It translates to CASSLGLAGAVDTGELFF.

This clonotype was observed a single time. The chain carries TRBV7-9 and TRBJ2-2; D is uncertain. V gave up 1 base and J gave up 2 bases, with 11 bases separating them. Germline assignment: CDR1 SEHNR and CDR2 FQNEAQ (reference sequence). This CDR3 contains 16 residues. The CDR3 loop reads CASSLGKGINTGELFF. The CDR3 DNA follows: TGTGCCAGCAGCTTAGGCAAAGGGATCAACACCGGGGAGCTGTTTTTT.

This chain links TRBV4-1 with TRBJ1-2; no definite D call. Trimming pared 6 bases from V and 3 bases from J, leaving 14 bases between. The CDR3 spans 14 residues. In germline, CDR1 is MGHRA, CDR2 YSYEKL. CDR3 bases: TGCGCCAGCAGGTCTAATATGGGTGACTATGGCTACACCTTC. Its protein is CASRSNMGDYGYTF.

J is TRBJ2-1 and V is TRBV19; D is unclear. This CDR3 has 11 residues. Germline values: CDR1 LNHDA, CDR2 SQIVND (reference sequence). V lost 3 bases, J lost 10 bases, and 7 bases lay in between. CDR3 sequence reads: CASSILAEQFF. The CDR3 DNA follows: TGTGCCAGTAGTATTTTGGCGGAGCAGTTCTTC.

The chain carries TRBV21-1 and TRBJ1-6; the table's TRBD1 call for D was not verified on the DNA. TRBV21-1 is a listed pseudogene. The CDR3 sequence is 17 residues long. CDR3 residues: CASSPGALYSYNSPLHF. CDR3 nucleotide sequence: TGTGCCAGCAGCCCCGGGGCGCTTTACTCCTATAATTCACCCCTCCACTTT.

The chain carries TRBV29-1 and TRBJ2-2, with D possibly matching TRBD2 (6 bases). This CDR3 has 14 residues. The germline V gene has CDR1 SQVTM and CDR2 ANQGSEA. The V end lost 4 bases, the J end lost 6 bases, and 15 bases lay between the germline ends. Here the CDR3 reads CSVASGREAGELFF. The CDR3 DNA reads as TGCAGCGTTGCAAGCGGCAGGGAGGCCGGGGAGCTGTTTTTT.

This clonotype was seen once. The V gene is TRBV7-2, the J gene TRBJ2-7, with 11 bases aligning to TRBD2. The CDR3 extends over 16 amino acids. J lost 4 bases, V lost 5 bases, and 10 bases had no gene match. Germline V CDR1 and CDR2: SGHTA, FQGNSA. For the CDR3, the DNA is TGTGCCAGCAGCATTAGCGGGAGGGCCCTCAGTTACGAGCAGTACTTC. Translating gives CASSISGRALSYEQYF. The whole variable domain, remainder taken from reference TRBV7-2 and TRBJ2-7, is GAGVSQSPSNKVTEKGKDVELRCDPISGHTALYWYRQSLGQGLEFLIYFQGNSAPDKSGLPSDRFSAERTGGSVSTLTIQRTQQEDSAVYLCASSISGRALSYEQYFGPGTRLTVT.

The DNA for the CDR3 is TGTGCCAGCAGTGAAGCGCTTCGGGGCTTAGTGAATTCACCCCTCCACTTT. Translated: CASSEALRGLVNSPLHF. The rearrangement uses TRBV2 and TRBJ1-6, with D perhaps TRBD1 (5 bases). Trimming stripped 0 bases from V and 7 bases from J, with 16 bases between. Germline loops: CDR1 SNHLY, CDR2 FYNNEI. CDR3 length equals 17 residues.

The chain joins TRBV9 to TRBJ1-1, with 7 bases lining up with TRBD1. J gave up 1 base and V 4 bases, and 4 bases lay outside the gene matches. CDR1 is SGDLS and CDR2 is YYNGEE in the germline V gene. The CDR3 extends over 14 amino acids. The CDR3 DNA follows: TGTGCCAGCAGCTCTCGGACAGGGAACACTGAAGCTTTCTTT. Protein sequence: CASSSRTGNTEAFF.

J is TRBJ1-2 and V is TRBV4-3, with D unresolved. Trimming cost V 0 bases and J 7 bases, with 9 bases left between them. The CDR3 has 13 residues. Germline V gene sequence: CDR1 LGHNA, CDR2 YSLEER. This chain's CDR3 is CASSQEPSFGYTF. CDR3 in DNA: TGCGCCAGCAGCCAAGAGCCTAGCTTTGGCTACACCTTC.

This rearrangement joins TRBV30 to TRBJ1-5, with TRBD1 as a possible D gene (5 bases). Germline V gives CDR1 GTSNPN, CDR2 SVGIG (reference sequence). The CDR3 sequence is 14 residues long. V was shortened by 1 base and J by 4 bases, with 11 bases between the two germline ends. CDR3 region: CAWSGGTENQPQHF. The DNA for the CDR3 is TGTGCCTGGAGTGGAGGGACGGAGAATCAGCCCCAGCATTTT.